Reported below is one T cell receptor beta chain. Its antigen remains undetermined. No clone much larger than this one lies a single base away; base qualities are absent. This specimen belongs to a study of coeliac disease (dated by TCRdb to 2022 to 2024). Regarding the research as a whole: Each coeliac patient fell into one of three classes: newly diagnosed active disease, refractory coeliac disease type I, or disease kept under control by a gluten-free diet. A patient counted as having refractory coeliac disease type I if there was no response to a gluten-free diet for over 12 months and the intraepithelial cells were immunophenotypically normal. Because high-resolution HLA typing was not available, biased TRBV7-2 usage was queried as a proof of principle. Small intestinal lymphocyte fractions from coeliac and non-coeliac patients were analysed in the study using next-generation sequencing of rearranged TRB and TRG CDR3 regions. The study set out to describe the TR repertoires of small intestinal T cells in active coeliac disease, refractory type I coeliac disease, and coeliac disease treated with a gluten-free diet. A total of some 30 patients were included in the full study, of whom around 22 had serologically confirmed coeliac disease and 8 were controls with non-small intestinal disorders. TRB sequencing worked for samples from some 26 subjects, and these included 20 to 25 paired bulk unsorted intraepithelial and lamina propria cell samples.

Libraries were constructed by the immunoSEQ multiplex PCR assay. In a multiplexed PCR, the TR loci were amplified; reverse primers were designed against J gene segments, whereas forward primers were designed against V gene segments. The Illumina HiSeq System was used to sequence the amplified CDR3 regions. In the source study's methods: Closely related reads were merged by a nearest-neighbour algorithm to remove PCR and sequencing errors and to collapse the data into unique sequences. Repertoires were summarised by clonality and by T cell density, defined as TR molecules per amount of genomic DNA input. CDR3 amino acid sequences present in at least 80% of unsorted samples were defined as public TRs and were then tested for differential abundance between coeliac and control samples. Kruskal-Wallis tests followed by Dunn post-tests were used to test for differences in clonality and density between disease groups. This is the immuneACCESS table as TCRdb keeps it, with only in-frame sequences that have V and J called. A part of the clones is gone; compared with another copy, unresolved V genes explain less than half, and the rest is unexplained. V and J calls and clone size are as listed in that table; D and trimming were resolved from the DNA. This sample comprises 3,000 to 4,000 clones, about 47% of them detected only once. The ten largest clones represent 11% of the sample.

The V end gives up 6 bases and the J end 3 bases, leaving 11 bases in the junction not matched to a gene. From its cysteine to its phenylalanine, the CDR3 spans 18 amino acids. The read is trimmed to its CDR3 DNA, 54 bases read in frame from base 1. Based on the germline V gene, the CDR1 and CDR2 sequences are SNHLY and FYNNEI. Study-wide conclusions, independent of this receptor: Cross-contamination between compartments was possible, because separating intraepithelial cells from lamina propria cells did not produce high-purity fractions. TRB and TRG repertoires of active coeliac intraepithelial and lamina propria samples showed lower clonality than controls, suggesting recruitment of diverse T cells. TRB repertoires were mostly private, with most amino acid sequences found in only one sample, and V-gene usage showed no significant difference between disease groups. In the authors' view, the approach was unsuitable for unbiased detection of gliadin-specific T cells, since gliadin-specific T cells are scarce and rarely shared between patients.

Cells were frozen in aliquots of 500,000 to 550,000 in DMSO/FBS in liquid nitrogen, and a single aliquot from each fraction was used for sequencing. Every one of the 30 study patients had an endoscopy and a small intestinal biopsy. To release intraepithelial cells, biopsies were stirred at 37 degrees Celsius for one hour in RPMI containing EGTA, MgCl2 and 1% FBS. Genomic DNA was extracted from frozen unsorted cell fractions with the Qiagen DNeasy blood extraction kit. Sample: intraepithelial lymphocytes from the gut. The cell subset or site label for this specimen denotes: intraepithelial cell (IEC) fraction of small intestinal biopsy. The chain was built from TRBV2 and TRBJ2-3; the central 14 bases match TRBD2. The clonotype was recovered from a woman in her 70s with celiac disease. CDR3 region: CASSATSGGVGRTDTQYF. The nucleotide sequence is TGTGCCAGCAGCGCGACTAGCGGGGGGGTAGGGAGGACAGATACGCAGTATTTT.